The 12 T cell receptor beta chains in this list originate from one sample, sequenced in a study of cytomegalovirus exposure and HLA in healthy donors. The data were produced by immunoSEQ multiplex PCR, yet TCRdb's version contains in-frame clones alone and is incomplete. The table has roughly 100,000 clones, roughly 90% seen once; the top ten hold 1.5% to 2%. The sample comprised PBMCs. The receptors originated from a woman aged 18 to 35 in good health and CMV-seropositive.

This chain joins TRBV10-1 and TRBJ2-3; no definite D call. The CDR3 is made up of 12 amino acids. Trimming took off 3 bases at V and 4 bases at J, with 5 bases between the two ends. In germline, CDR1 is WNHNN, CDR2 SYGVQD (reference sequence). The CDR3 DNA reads TGCGCCAGCAGTGACGGAGCAGATACGCAGTATTTT. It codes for CASSDGADTQYF.

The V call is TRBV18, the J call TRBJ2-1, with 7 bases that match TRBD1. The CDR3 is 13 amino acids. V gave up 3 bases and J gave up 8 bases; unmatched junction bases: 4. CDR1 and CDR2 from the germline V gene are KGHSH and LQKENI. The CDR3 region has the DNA TGTGCCAGCTCACCGTTAGGGGGCGATGAGCAGTTCTTC. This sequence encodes CASSPLGGDEQFF.

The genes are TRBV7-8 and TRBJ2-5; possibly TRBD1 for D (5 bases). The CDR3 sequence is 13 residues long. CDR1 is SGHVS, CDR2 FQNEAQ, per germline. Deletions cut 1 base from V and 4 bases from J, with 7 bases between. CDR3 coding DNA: TGTGCCAGCAGCTTAGACAGGCTAGAGACCCAGTACTTC. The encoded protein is CASSLDRLETQYF.

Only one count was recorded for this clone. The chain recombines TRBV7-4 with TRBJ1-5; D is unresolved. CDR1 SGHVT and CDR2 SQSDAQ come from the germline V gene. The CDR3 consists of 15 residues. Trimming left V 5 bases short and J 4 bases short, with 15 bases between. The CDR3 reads CASSKNKDSNQPQHF. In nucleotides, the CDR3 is TGTGCCAGCAGCAAAAACAAAGACTCGAATCAGCCCCAGCATTTT. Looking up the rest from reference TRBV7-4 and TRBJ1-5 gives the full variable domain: GAGVSQSPRYKVAKRGRDVALRCDSISGHVTLYWYRQTLGQGSEVLTYSQSDAQRDKSGRPSGRFSAERPERSVSTLKIQRTEQGDSAVYLCASSKNKDSNQPQHFGDGTRLSIL.

DNA for the CDR3: TGTGCCAGCAGTGACAACGGGGGGGCGACAGATACGCAGTATTTT. This encodes CASSDNGGATDTQYF. This chain links TRBV6-4 with TRBJ2-3; 8 bases align to TRBD2. J gave up 3 bases and V 2 bases, and 4 bases lay outside the gene matches. The CDR3 has 15 amino acids. Germline lookup yields CDR1 MRHNA and CDR2 SNTAGT.

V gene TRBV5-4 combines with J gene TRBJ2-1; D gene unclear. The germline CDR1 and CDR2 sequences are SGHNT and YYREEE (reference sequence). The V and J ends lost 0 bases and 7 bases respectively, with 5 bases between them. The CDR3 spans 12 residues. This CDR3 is CASSLALNEQFF. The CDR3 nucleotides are TGTGCCAGCAGCTTGGCCCTTAATGAGCAGTTCTTC.

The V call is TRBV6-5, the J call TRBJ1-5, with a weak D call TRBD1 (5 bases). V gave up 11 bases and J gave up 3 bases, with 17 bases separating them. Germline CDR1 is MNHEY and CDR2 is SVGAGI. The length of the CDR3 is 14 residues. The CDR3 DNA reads TGTGCCTGCTCGCTTGCGGGGCCCAATCAGCCCCAGCATTTT. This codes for CACSLAGPNQPQHF.

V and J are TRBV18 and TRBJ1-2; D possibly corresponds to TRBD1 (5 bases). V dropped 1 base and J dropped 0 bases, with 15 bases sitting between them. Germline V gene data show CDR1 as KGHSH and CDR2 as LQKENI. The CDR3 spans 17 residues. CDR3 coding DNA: TGTGCCAGCTCACCACAGGCCGCGACAGAAGCTAACTATGGCTACACCTTC. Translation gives CASSPQAATEANYGYTF. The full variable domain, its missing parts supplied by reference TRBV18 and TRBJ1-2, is NAGVMQNPRHLVRRRGQEARLRCSPMKGHSHVYWYRQLPEEGLKFMVYLQKENIIDESGMPKERFSAEFPKEGPSILRIQQVVRGDSAAYFCASSPQAATEANYGYTFGSGTRLTVV.

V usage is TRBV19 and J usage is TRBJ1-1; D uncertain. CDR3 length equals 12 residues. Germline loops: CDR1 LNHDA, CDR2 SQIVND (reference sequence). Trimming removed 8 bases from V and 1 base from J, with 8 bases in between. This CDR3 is CASALTNTEAFF. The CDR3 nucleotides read TGTGCCAGTGCACTTACGAACACTGAAGCTTTCTTT.

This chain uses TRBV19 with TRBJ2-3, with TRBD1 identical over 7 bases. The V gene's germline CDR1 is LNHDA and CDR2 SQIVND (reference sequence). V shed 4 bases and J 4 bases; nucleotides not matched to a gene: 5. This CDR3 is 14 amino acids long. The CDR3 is CASSTTGEPDTQYF. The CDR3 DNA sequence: TGTGCCAGTAGTACTACAGGGGAGCCAGATACGCAGTATTTT.

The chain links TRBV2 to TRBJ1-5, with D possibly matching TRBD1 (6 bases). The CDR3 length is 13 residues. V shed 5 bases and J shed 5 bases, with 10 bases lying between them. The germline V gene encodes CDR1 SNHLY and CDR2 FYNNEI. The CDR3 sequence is CASSPSGDQPQHF. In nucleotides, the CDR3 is TGTGCCAGCAGTCCCTCAGGGGATCAGCCCCAGCATTTT.

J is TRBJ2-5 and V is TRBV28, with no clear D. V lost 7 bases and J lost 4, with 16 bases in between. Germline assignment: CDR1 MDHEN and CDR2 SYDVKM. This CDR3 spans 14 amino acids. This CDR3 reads CASTTSTLGETQYF. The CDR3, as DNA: TGTGCCAGCACCACGTCGACACTGGGAGAGACCCAGTACTTC.